The sequence of this T cell receptor beta chain was determined in a study of T cell changes during pregnancy in multiple sclerosis. TCRdb keeps only in-frame clones here, not all; method: immunoSEQ multiplex PCR. The sample includes just under 65,000 clones, about nine tenths seen only once; the top ten take 1% to 1.5%. Unmatched junction bases numbered 2, after V lost 3 bases and J lost 3 bases. From germline, CDR1 is LGHNA and CDR2 YSLEER. CDR3 length equals 16 residues. This TCR was recovered from a female donor in good health, enrolled as a control in a pregnancy study. The chain carries TRBV4-3 and TRBJ2-1; 13 nucleotides align to TRBD2. Sequenced here: peripheral blood, sampled after pregnancy. The CDR3 spells CASSQGTSGDYNEQFF. DNA for the CDR3: TGCGCCAGCAGCCAGGGGACTAGCGGGGACTACAATGAGCAGTTCTTC.